The 27 T cell receptor beta chains presented below share a single source sample, sequenced in a study of blood T cell repertoires in COVID-19. Clones were read by immunoSEQ multiplex PCR, and TCRdb kept only the in-frame ones, dropping some. The data hold approximately 76,000 clones, with less than 90% observed a single time. The sequenced material came from peripheral blood. These TCRs come from a man at least 80 years old in a cohort sampled during active COVID-19.

V usage is TRBV6-5 and J usage is TRBJ1-2; 9 bases agree with TRBD1. The germline CDR1 and CDR2 sequences are MNHEY and SVGAGI. The V gene end was trimmed by 0 bases and the J gene end by 4 bases; junction bases not matched to a gene: 3. The CDR3 covers 15 residues. The CDR3 loop is CASSYSGTGSYGYTF. DNA of the CDR3: TGTGCCAGCAGTTACTCCGGGACAGGGAGCTATGGCTACACCTTC.

As concerns this clone: At one end the junction does not follow the germline gene, possibly because of a read error. The V call is TRBV2, the J call TRBJ1-5; 9 bases align to TRBD1. CDR3 length: 12 residues. CDR1 and CDR2 from the germline V gene are SNHLY and FYNNEI. The CDR3, as DNA: TGTGCCAGCAGTGATTCCGGGACAGGGTCGTATTTT. Amino acids: CASSDSGTGSYF.

The chain has TRBV18 and TRBJ2-5, with D possibly being TRBD1 (6 bases). V lost 6 bases to trimming and J lost 5 bases, with 13 bases between them. Germline CDR1 and CDR2: KGHSH and LQKENI. This CDR3 has 13 residues. The CDR3, as DNA: TGTGCCAGCTCTCCCGGGACACTTGAGACCCAGTACTTC. Translating it yields CASSPGTLETQYF.

The chain has TRBV9 and TRBJ2-2; 10 nucleotides line up with TRBD2. Germline CDR1 is SGDLS and CDR2 is YYNGEE. The CDR3 totals 15 residues. V lost 2 bases to trimming and J lost 5 bases; unmatched junction nucleotides: 3. The CDR3 spells CASSVEGLATGELFF. The CDR3 nucleotides are TGTGCCAGCAGCGTGGAGGGACTAGCGACCGGGGAGCTGTTTTTT.

The CDR3 is CASTQLNTEAFF. CDR3 nucleotide sequence: TGTGCCAGCACACAGCTAAACACTGAAGCTTTCTTT. This chain links TRBV7-9 with TRBJ1-1; D remains unclear. The V gene's germline CDR1 is SEHNR and CDR2 FQNEAQ (reference sequence). The V end lost 7 bases, the J end lost 2 bases, and 8 bases lay between the germline ends. There are 12 residues in the CDR3.

The rearrangement joins TRBV18 to TRBJ1-2; D might be TRBD1 (5 bases). The CDR3 runs to 15 residues. Germline assignment: CDR1 KGHSH and CDR2 LQKENI. V shed 3 bases and J shed 7 bases, with 18 bases lying between them. The CDR3 DNA is TGTGCCAGCTCACCTGGGAGGCAGGGCCTAAGTGGCTACACCTTC. This gives the protein CASSPGRQGLSGYTF.

This chain connects TRBV5-1 to TRBJ1-6, with 12 bases fitting TRBD1. The CDR3 length is 15 residues. CDR1 and CDR2 (germline): SGHRS, YFSETQ. The ends lost 4 bases at V and 8 bases at J; junction bases unmatched: 4. DNA of the CDR3: TGCGCCAGCAGCGAGGGACAGGGGGCTTATTCACCCCTCCACTTT. This sequence encodes CASSEGQGAYSPLHF. The complete variable domain, with remaining parts taken from reference TRBV5-1 and TRBJ1-6, reads KAGVTQTPRYLIKTRGQQVTLSCSPISGHRSVSWYQQTPGQGLQFLFEYFSETQRNKGNFPGRFSGRQFSNSRSEMNVSTLELGDSALYLCASSEGQGAYSPLHFGNGTRLTVT.

The rearrangement joins TRBV2 to TRBJ2-5, with 7 nucleotides matching TRBD1. V lost 6 bases and J lost 5; bases outside the gene matches: 9. There are 14 residues in the CDR3. Looked up from germline, CDR1 is SNHLY and CDR2 is FYNNEI. CDR3 coding DNA: TGTGCCAGCAGAGGAGACAGGGTTAGGGAGACCCAGTACTTC. Its translation is CASRGDRVRETQYF.

A few counts support this clone. The CDR3: CASSQELAGQGATQYF. The CDR3 bases are TGTGCCAGCAGCCAAGAGCTGGCGGGACAGGGGGCTACGCAGTATTTT. The chain employs TRBV3-1 (or the pseudogene TRBV3-2) and TRBJ2-3, with 12 bases lining up with TRBD1. The CDR3 runs 16 residues. Germline loops: CDR1 LGHDT, CDR2 YNNKEL (reference sequence). The V and J ends lost 0 bases and 8 bases, in that order; junction bases with no gene match: 6.

J is TRBJ1-5 and V is TRBV3-1 (or the pseudogene TRBV3-2), with TRBD1 as a possible D gene (5 bases). Between the trimmed V and J ends, which lost 1 base and 3 bases, there was a span of 13 bases. The CDR3 covers 16 residues. CDR1 and CDR2 (germline): LGHDT, YNNKEL (reference sequence). The CDR3 nucleotides read TGTGCCAGCAGCCAAGGGGGGGGTGGGGTCAATCAGCCCCAGCATTTT. Protein sequence: CASSQGGGGVNQPQHF.

The chain combines TRBV4-2 with TRBJ2-1; 11 nucleotides match TRBD2. Looked up from germline, CDR1 is LGHNA and CDR2 is YNFKEQ. Losses at the gene ends were 1 base for V and 10 bases for J; bases not matched to a gene: 9. The CDR3 runs 16 residues. The CDR3 sequence: CASSQGVAGGPQEQFF. DNA of the CDR3: TGTGCCAGCAGCCAAGGGGTAGCGGGGGGGCCCCAAGAGCAGTTCTTC.

Here the CDR3 reads CASSPGDFATNEKLFF. The CDR3 coding sequence is TGTGCCAGCAGCCCGGGGGACTTTGCAACTAATGAAAAACTGTTTTTT. This chain joins TRBV3-1 (or the pseudogene TRBV3-2) and TRBJ1-4; D possibly corresponds to TRBD1 (5 bases). The CDR3 covers 16 residues. From germline, CDR1 is LGHDT and CDR2 YNNKEL (reference sequence). V lost 4 bases and J lost 0, with 12 bases in between.

V and J are TRBV2 and TRBJ1-1; D uncertain. The CDR3 runs to 14 residues. V lost 2 bases and J 5 bases, leaving 12 bases between the germline ends. Germline CDR1 SNHLY, CDR2 FYNNEI. The CDR3: CASSEPIAGTEAFF. The DNA for the CDR3 is TGTGCCAGCAGTGAACCAATCGCGGGGACTGAAGCTTTCTTT.

This chain uses TRBV4-1 with TRBJ2-1, with 7 bases matching TRBD1. The CDR3 has 17 residues. With V trimmed by 4 bases and J by 0 bases, 9 bases remained unmatched. CDR1 and CDR2 (germline): MGHRA, YSYEKL. CDR3 sequence reads: CASSRVVWDSSYNEQFF. In DNA, the CDR3 is TGCGCCAGCAGCCGAGTAGTTTGGGACAGCTCCTACAATGAGCAGTTCTTC.

The gene calls are TRBV7-9 and TRBJ2-2, with D tentatively TRBD2 (7 bases). The ends were cut back, 6 bases at V and 0 bases at J, with 11 bases in the middle. The CDR3 loop spans 15 amino acids. Germline V gene sequence: CDR1 SEHNR, CDR2 FQNEAQ (reference sequence). For the CDR3, the DNA is TGTGCCAGCAGTACGGGGGGCACGAACACCGGGGAGCTGTTTTTT. This gives the protein CASSTGGTNTGELFF.

V and J are TRBV7-2 and TRBJ2-7, with D maybe TRBD1 (6 bases). Germline V CDR1 and CDR2: SGHTA, FQGNSA. The length of the CDR3 is 17 residues. Trimming removed 0 bases at V and 1 base at J, with 16 bases between. The CDR3 DNA follows: TGTGCCAGCAGCTTAGCCTCTACAGGGTACGGATCCTACGAGCAGTACGTC. Translation: CASSLASTGYGSYEQYV.

The DNA of the CDR3 is TGTGCCAGCAGCTTCCGGGGGGTCTCTGGGGCCAACGTCCTGACTTTC. The encoded protein is CASSFRGVSGANVLTF. The chain links TRBV7-9 to TRBJ2-6, with 7 bases fitting TRBD2. CDR1 SEHNR and CDR2 FQNEAQ come from the germline V gene (reference sequence). CDR3 length: 16 residues. Losses at the gene ends were 3 bases for V and 0 bases for J; bases not matched to a gene: 2. The complete variable domain, with remaining parts taken from reference TRBV7-9 and TRBJ2-6, reads DTGVSQNPRHKITKRGQNVTFRCDPISEHNRLYWYRQTLGQGPEFLTYFQNEAQLEKSRLLSDRFSAERPKGSFSTLEIQRTEQGDSAMYLCASSFRGVSGANVLTFGAGSRLTVL.

The chain couples TRBV11-2 to TRBJ2-3; 7 bases agree with TRBD2. The CDR3 is 17 residues long. Looked up from germline, CDR1 is SGHAT and CDR2 is FQNNGV. V shed 1 base, J shed 0 bases, and the junction held 7 bases outside the gene matches. DNA for the CDR3: TGTGCCAGCAGCTTAGCGCCAGCGGGGATCAGCACAGATACGCAGTATTTT. Its protein is CASSLAPAGISTDTQYF. The full variable domain, with the rest looked up from reference TRBV11-2 and TRBJ2-3, is EAGVAQSPRYKIIEKRQSVAFWCNPISGHATLYWYQQILGQGPKLLIQFQNNGVVDDSQLPKDRFSAERLKGVDSTLKIQPAKLEDSAVYLCASSLAPAGISTDTQYFGPGTRLTVL.

This chain links TRBV4-2 with TRBJ2-1, with D possibly matching TRBD2 (5 bases). This CDR3 is built from 14 residues. V lost 4 bases, J lost 7 bases, and 14 bases lay in between. Germline values: CDR1 LGHNA, CDR2 YNFKEQ. For the CDR3, the DNA is TGTGCCAGCAGCCTCTGGACGGGGATGAATGAGCAGTTCTTC. Its protein product is CASSLWTGMNEQFF.

This clone showed up many times. The rearrangement joins TRBV6-5 to TRBJ1-4; 7 nucleotides align to TRBD1. Per germline, CDR1 MNHEY and CDR2 SVGAGI. The CDR3 covers 15 residues. Unmatched junction bases numbered 7, after V lost 6 bases and J lost 3 bases. This chain's CDR3 is CASSRQGGSNEKLFF. For the CDR3, the DNA is TGTGCCAGCAGCCGCCAGGGGGGCTCTAATGAAAAACTGTTTTTT.

The genes are TRBV19 and TRBJ1-2; 7 bases map to TRBD1. Germline V gives CDR1 LNHDA, CDR2 SQIVND (reference sequence). This CDR3 region has 14 residues. J gave up 2 bases and V 7 bases, and 7 bases lay outside the gene matches. Here the CDR3 reads CASKTTGINYGYTF. Here the CDR3 DNA reads TGTGCCAGTAAAACGACAGGGATAAACTATGGCTACACCTTC.

The chain is built from TRBV4-3 and TRBJ1-2; TRBD1 matches at 7 bases. Germline V lookup: CDR1 LGHNA, CDR2 YSLEER. There are 13 residues in the CDR3. With V trimmed by 5 bases and J by 8 bases, 8 bases remained unmatched. CDR3 DNA sequence: TGCGCCAGCAGCGGAGGGACAGCGAAGGGCTACACCTTC. It encodes CASSGGTAKGYTF.

The chain joins TRBV19 to TRBJ2-5; 7 bases match TRBD2. V lost 5 bases and J lost 5; bases outside the gene matches: 11. Looked up from germline, CDR1 is LNHDA and CDR2 is SQIVND (reference sequence). This CDR3 is built from 15 residues. Written as DNA, the CDR3 is TGTGCCAGTAGTCCCTTAACTGGGGAGGGGGAGACCCAGTACTTC. This translates into CASSPLTGEGETQYF.

This chain connects TRBV10-3 to TRBJ1-5; 7 bases align to TRBD1. With V trimmed by 5 bases and J by 0 bases, 4 bases remained unmatched. The CDR3 length is 15 residues. The germline gives CDR1 ENHRY, CDR2 SYGVKD. In nucleotides, the CDR3 is TGTGCCATCAGTTCCGGGACAGATAGCAATCAGCCCCAGCATTTT. Protein sequence: CAISSGTDSNQPQHF.

The chain recombines TRBV13 with TRBJ2-3, with D possibly being TRBD2 (7 bases). The CDR3 totals 15 residues. Germline V gene data show CDR1 as PRHDT and CDR2 as FYEKMQ (reference sequence). Trimming cost V 7 bases and J 4 bases, with 18 bases left between them. The CDR3 nucleotides are TGTGCCAGCAACCAGAGGGGGGGGCGGGCAGATACGCAGTATTTT. It encodes CASNQRGGRADTQYF.

The rearrangement uses TRBV7-6 and TRBJ2-1, with D possibly matching TRBD2 (7 bases). The length of the CDR3 is 16 residues. V gave up 2 bases and J gave up 4 bases, with 15 bases separating them. Germline CDR1 reads SGHVS; CDR2 reads FNYEAQ. For the CDR3, the DNA is TGTGCCAGCAGCTTACGTGCGGGGGCAAATTACAATGAGCAGTTCTTC. This codes for CASSLRAGANYNEQFF.

V usage is TRBV5-1 and J usage is TRBJ2-1, with D hard to call. This CDR3 is 12 amino acids long. With 1 base removed from V and 10 bases from J, the gap between germline ends came to 9 bases. Germline-derived CDR1 and CDR2 are SGHRS and YFSETQ. CDR3 protein: CASSLLAREQFF. The CDR3 nucleotides are TGCGCCAGCAGCTTGTTAGCTCGCGAGCAGTTCTTC.